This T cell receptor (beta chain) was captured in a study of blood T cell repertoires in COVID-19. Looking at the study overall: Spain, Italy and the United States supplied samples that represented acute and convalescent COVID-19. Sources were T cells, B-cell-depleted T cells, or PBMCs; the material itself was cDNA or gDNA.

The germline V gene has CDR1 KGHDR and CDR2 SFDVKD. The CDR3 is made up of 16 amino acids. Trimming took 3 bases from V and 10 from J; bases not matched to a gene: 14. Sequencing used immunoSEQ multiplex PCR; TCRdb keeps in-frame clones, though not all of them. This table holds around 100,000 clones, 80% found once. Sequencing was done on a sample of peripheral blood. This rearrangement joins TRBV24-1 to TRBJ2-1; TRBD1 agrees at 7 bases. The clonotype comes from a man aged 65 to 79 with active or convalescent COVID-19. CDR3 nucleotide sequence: TGTGCCACCAGTGATGGGGGACAGACAGTACAGCCCGAGCAGTTCTTC. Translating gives CATSDGGQTVQPEQFF.